Below, 27 T cell receptor beta chains from the same sample are listed, as sequenced in a study of T cell responses to AZD1222 COVID-19 vaccine. The data were produced by immunoSEQ multiplex PCR, yet TCRdb's version contains in-frame clones alone and is incomplete. The sample includes about 120,000 clones, over 75% of them seen just once. Sequencing used peripheral blood, obtained on day 0 of AZD1222 vaccination. Receptors were obtained from an adult in good health.

The chain links TRBV19 to TRBJ1-2; D might be TRBD1 (5 bases). The V and J ends lost 5 bases and 4 bases respectively, with 20 bases between them. The CDR3 contains 16 residues. Germline V gene lookup returns CDR1 LNHDA and CDR2 SQIVND (reference sequence). The CDR3 sequence is CASSETGTRAIYGYTF. CDR3 in DNA: TGTGCCAGTAGTGAAACCGGGACCCGGGCTATCTATGGCTACACCTTC.

The chain carries TRBV5-1 and TRBJ2-5, with 7 bases fitting TRBD2. In germline, CDR1 is SGHRS, CDR2 YFSETQ. Unmatched junction bases numbered 13, after V lost 3 bases and J lost 5 bases. This CDR3 contains 16 residues. CDR3 in DNA: TGCGCCAGCAGCTCACTGGGACTATCTAACGAGGAGACCCAGTACTTC. Protein: CASSSLGLSNEETQYF. Using reference TRBV5-1 and TRBJ2-5 for the parts outside the CDR3, the full variable domain is KAGVTQTPRYLIKTRGQQVTLSCSPISGHRSVSWYQQTPGQGLQFLFEYFSETQRNKGNFPGRFSGRQFSNSRSEMNVSTLELGDSALYLCASSSLGLSNEETQYFGPGTRLLVL.

This clone was observed a single time. This sequence joins TRBV27 and TRBJ1-5, with unresolved D. The CDR3 totals 13 residues. V lost 2 bases, J lost 6 bases, and 8 bases lay in between. CDR1 and CDR2 (germline): MNHEY, SMNVEV (reference sequence). CDR3: CASSLEGPQPQHF. CDR3 nucleotides: TGTGCCAGCAGTTTAGAAGGGCCTCAGCCCCAGCATTTT.

CDR3 residues: CATSRDENYGYTF. The CDR3 DNA sequence: TGTGCCACCAGCAGAGACGAGAACTATGGCTACACCTTC. The rearrangement uses TRBV15 and TRBJ1-2, with D unresolved. The CDR3 length is 13 residues. The ends were cut back, 0 bases at V and 2 bases at J, with 4 bases in the middle. From germline, CDR1 is LNHNV and CDR2 YYDKDF (reference sequence).

At least ten counts were recorded for this clone. Other DNA sequences in the sample encode the same CDR3. The chain uses TRBV7-9 and TRBJ1-3; the D gene is possibly TRBD1 (6 bases). CDR1 is SEHNR, CDR2 FQNEAQ, per germline (reference sequence). This CDR3 is built from 13 residues. Trimming took off 3 bases at V and 4 bases at J, with 7 bases between the two ends. CDR3 protein: CASSFGQGNTIYF. The CDR3 DNA follows: TGTGCCAGCAGCTTTGGACAGGGAAACACCATATATTTT.

The chain employs TRBV29-1 and TRBJ2-1; 7 bases line up with TRBD2. Germline V lookup: CDR1 SQVTM, CDR2 ANQGSEA. This CDR3 region has 14 residues. The junction had 8 bases not matched to a gene; V was cut back by 1 base and J by 8 bases. DNA for the CDR3: TGCAGCGTTGAAGGGGAGCGGGGCGGGTATGAGCAGTTCTTC. This encodes CSVEGERGGYEQFF.

V is TRBV7-9 and J is TRBJ2-2; the match to TRBD2 covers 7 bases. The J segment lost 3 bases and the V segment lost 7 bases, leaving 8 bases of the junction unmatched. Germline V CDR1 and CDR2: SEHNR, FQNEAQ (reference sequence). CDR3 size: 15 residues. The DNA for the CDR3 is TGTGCCAGCACCCGGTGGGGGGGAGACACCGGGGAGCTGTTTTTT. This sequence encodes CASTRWGGDTGELFF. Supplemented by reference TRBV7-9 and TRBJ2-2, the full variable domain reads DTGVSQNPRHKITKRGQNVTFRCDPISEHNRLYWYRQTLGQGPEFLTYFQNEAQLEKSRLLSDRFSAERPKGSFSTLEIQRTEQGDSAMYLCASTRWGGDTGELFFGEGSRLTVL.

V is TRBV7-8 and J is TRBJ1-1; TRBD1 might be the D (5 bases). The CDR3 has 13 amino acids. V lost 7 bases and J 1 base, leaving 10 bases between the germline ends. Germline V gene sequence: CDR1 SGHVS, CDR2 FQNEAQ. The CDR3 nucleotides read TGTGCCAGCACCGTGGGACGGAACACTGAAGCTTTCTTT. It specifies CASTVGRNTEAFF. Full variable domain (missing parts from reference TRBV7-8 and TRBJ1-1): GAGVSQSPRYKVAKRGQDVALRCDPISGHVSLFWYQQALGQGPEFLTYFQNEAQLDKSGLPSDRFFAERPEGSVSTLKIQRTQQEDSAVYLCASTVGRNTEAFFGQGTRLTVV.

The V and J genes are TRBV4-1 and TRBJ2-1; D unresolved. Looked up from germline, CDR1 is MGHRA and CDR2 is YSYEKL. The CDR3 totals 12 residues. Trimming pared 1 base from V and 9 bases from J, leaving 7 bases between. The CDR3 DNA follows: TGCGCCAGCAGCCAAGTAGATACTGAGCAGTTCTTC. Amino acids: CASSQVDTEQFF.

The chain links TRBV28 to TRBJ1-4; 9 bases agree with TRBD1. Germline V CDR1 and CDR2: MDHEN, SYDVKM. CDR3 size: 14 residues. The V and J ends lost 6 bases and 13 bases, in that order; junction bases with no gene match: 12. CDR3 sequence reads: CASRTQGAGVRLFF. CDR3 in DNA: TGTGCCAGCAGGACACAGGGGGCGGGGGTAAGACTGTTTTTT.

The count of this clone is one. CDR3 bases: TGTGCCACCTCGAGGGGGGGTGACCCCTACGAGCAGTACTTC. It codes for CATSRGGDPYEQYF. The gene calls are TRBV28 and TRBJ2-7; possible D gene TRBD2, 7 bases. This CDR3 comprises 14 residues. V gave up 10 bases and J gave up 2 bases, with 18 bases separating them. Per germline, CDR1 MDHEN and CDR2 SYDVKM.

This clone was seen a few times. The chain recombines TRBV28 with TRBJ1-3; D not resolved. Germline values: CDR1 MDHEN, CDR2 SYDVKM. The CDR3 has 15 amino acids. The V and J ends lost 6 bases and 0 bases respectively, with 12 bases between them. CDR3 protein: CASSSLGPSGNTIYF. As DNA, the CDR3 is TGTGCCAGCAGCTCACTCGGACCCTCTGGAAACACCATATATTTT.

The chain joins TRBV19 to TRBJ1-2; no definite D call. V dropped 2 bases and J dropped 4 bases, with 17 bases sitting between them. The CDR3 length is 16 residues. CDR1 LNHDA and CDR2 SQIVND come from the germline V gene (reference sequence). The CDR3 DNA follows: TGTGCCAGTAGTATATCCCTGGCCTTAGATTCCTATGGCTACACCTTC. Residues: CASSISLALDSYGYTF.

The chain has TRBV7-6 and TRBJ1-3, with TRBD1 identical over 8 bases. Germline CDR1 reads SGHVS; CDR2 reads FNYEAQ. Trimming removed 5 bases from V and 2 bases from J; junction bases left unmatched: 5. The CDR3 runs 15 residues. This CDR3 reads CASSEGQGPGNTIYF. The CDR3, as DNA: TGTGCCAGCAGCGAAGGACAGGGTCCTGGAAACACCATATATTTT.

The gene calls are TRBV2 and TRBJ2-1; D could derive from TRBD1 or TRBD2 (7 bases each). CDR3 length equals 14 residues. Germline V gene data show CDR1 as SNHLY and CDR2 as FYNNEI. V lost 6 bases and J 4 bases, leaving 13 bases between the germline ends. This CDR3 reads CASRGGTEYNEQFF. The DNA for the CDR3 is TGTGCCAGCAGGGGAGGGACAGAGTACAATGAGCAGTTCTTC.

The J gene is TRBJ2-1, the V gene TRBV6-1, with D possibly TRBD2 on 5 matching bases. The CDR3 extends over 18 amino acids. Germline CDR1 and CDR2: MNHNS and SASEGT. The V end lost 4 bases, the J end lost 4 bases, and 23 bases lay between the germline ends. DNA of the CDR3: TGTGCCAGCAGTGGTTTGCTAGGCGCGGGCACAGTATACAATGAGCAGTTCTTC. This encodes CASSGLLGAGTVYNEQFF.

This chain joins TRBV6-4 and TRBJ1-1; 8 bases fit TRBD1. In germline, CDR1 is MRHNA, CDR2 SNTAGT. The V and J ends lost 9 bases and 4 bases, in that order; junction bases with no gene match: 10. CDR3 length: 14 amino acids. CDR3 loop: CASTPDRGGTEAFF. Written as DNA, the CDR3 is TGTGCCAGTACACCAGACAGGGGAGGCACTGAAGCTTTCTTT.

This clone has a handful of counts. V usage is TRBV18 and J usage is TRBJ2-7; D call uncertain. V was trimmed by 4 bases and J by 2 bases, leaving 9 bases between them. Per the germline V gene, CDR1 is KGHSH and CDR2 is LQKENI. The CDR3 spans 13 residues. CDR3 sequence reads: CASSLLATYEQYF. CDR3 bases: TGTGCCAGCTCACTTTTGGCCACCTACGAGCAGTACTTC.

This chain joins TRBV28 and TRBJ1-2, with D unresolved. Between the trimmed V and J ends, which lost 6 bases and 8 bases, there was a span of 10 bases. In germline, CDR1 is MDHEN, CDR2 SYDVKM. CDR3 size: 11 residues. CDR3 amino acids: CASSNSGGYTF. CDR3 coding DNA: TGTGCCAGCAGCAACTCGGGGGGCTACACCTTC.

The chain links TRBV19 to TRBJ1-5; D is ambiguous. Germline loops: CDR1 LNHDA, CDR2 SQIVND (reference sequence). CDR3 length: 14 amino acids. Trimming removed 5 bases from V and 5 bases from J, with 13 bases in between. Here the CDR3 reads CASSENTVDQPQHF. CDR3 in DNA: TGTGCCAGTAGTGAAAACACAGTGGATCAGCCCCAGCATTTT.

The sample holds a few counts of this clone. This chain connects TRBV30 to TRBJ2-7; TRBD1 aligns across 10 bases. This CDR3 is built from 12 residues. V lost 5 bases, J lost 6 bases, and 4 bases stayed unmatched. Germline V gene data show CDR1 as GTSNPN and CDR2 as SVGIG (reference sequence). This CDR3 reads CAWWDRGFEQYF. The CDR3 nucleotides are TGTGCCTGGTGGGACAGGGGTTTCGAGCAGTACTTC.

The chain uses TRBV7-9 and TRBJ1-2; D is ambiguous. This CDR3 is built from 13 residues. The V end lost 4 bases, the J end lost 2 bases, and 8 bases lay between the germline ends. Per the germline V gene, CDR1 is SEHNR and CDR2 is FQNEAQ (reference sequence). CDR3 coding DNA: TGTGCCAGCAGCTCAAGCCTGAACTATGGCTACACCTTC. Protein sequence: CASSSSLNYGYTF.

The genes are TRBV5-8 and TRBJ1-5, with D possibly matching TRBD1 (5 bases). With 0 bases removed from V and 3 bases from J, the gap between germline ends came to 7 bases. The CDR3 extends over 14 amino acids. Germline CDR1 and CDR2: SGHTS and YDEGEE. The CDR3 loop is CASSLEGPNQPQHF. CDR3 bases: TGTGCCAGCAGCTTGGAGGGGCCCAATCAGCCCCAGCATTTT.

The chain links TRBV6-5 to TRBJ2-2; perhaps TRBD1 as D (6 bases). The CDR3 spans 13 residues. Germline V lookup: CDR1 MNHEY, CDR2 SVGAGI. The germline V and J ends were trimmed by 6 bases and 8 bases, with 13 bases remaining between them. The CDR3 protein is CASSSTGLGELFF. The CDR3 DNA reads TGTGCCAGCAGCTCAACAGGGTTGGGGGAGCTGTTTTTT.

The chain links TRBV21-1 to TRBJ2-7; the D call TRBD2 from the table was never checked on the DNA. TRBV21-1 has pseudogene status. The CDR3 consists of 17 residues. CDR3 DNA sequence: TGTGCCAGCAGCAAAGCCCGGACGGGGGATCGGTCCTACGAGCAGTACTTC. The encoded protein is CASSKARTGDRSYEQYF.

V is TRBV7-9 and J is TRBJ2-7, with 7 bases lining up with TRBD1. Losses at the gene ends were 5 bases for V and 5 bases for J; bases not matched to a gene: 6. There are 13 residues in the CDR3. Per the germline V gene, CDR1 is SEHNR and CDR2 is FQNEAQ (reference sequence). CDR3 DNA sequence: TGTGCCAGCAGCCAACAGGGGATCGACGAGCAGTACTTC. Translation: CASSQQGIDEQYF.

V and J are TRBV9 and TRBJ2-1; TRBD1 matches at 8 bases. The germline V gene has CDR1 SGDLS and CDR2 YYNGEE. V shed 3 bases, J shed 7 bases, and the junction held 9 bases outside the gene matches. CDR3 length equals 15 residues. The CDR3 region is CASSASGTGENEQFF. The DNA for the CDR3 is TGTGCCAGCAGCGCCTCCGGGACAGGAGAAAATGAGCAGTTCTTC.